The 27 T cell receptor beta chains below come from one sample, sequenced in a study of human T cells and chemical hapten exposure. Specified time point: patch test 3, about 24 weeks after DPC sensitization. The sample's treatment: therapeutic diphenylcyclopropenone sensitization with weekly scalp DPC. From the RACE reads, TCRdb called clonotypes with MiXCR, one entry per CDR3 protein. Of 90,000 to 110,000 distinct CDR3 sequences listed, under 40% are singletons. Sequencing used whole blood, obtained in connection with sensitization to the hapten diphenylcyclopropenone (DPC). The receptors were gathered from a man aged 40-50 years with alopecia areata. Some clones in this sample may be carry-over from other donors' samples.

V usage is TRBV7-9 and J usage is TRBJ2-3; D not certain. The CDR3 spans 11 residues. The V end was cut by 5 bases, the J end by 6 bases, with 6 bases between. The germline V gene has CDR1 SEHNR and CDR2 FQNEAQ (reference sequence). CDR3 coding DNA: TGTGCCAGCAGCGAATCGGATACGCAGTATTTT. As protein: CASSESDTQYF.

This chain connects TRBV7-8 to TRBJ2-2; TRBD2 aligns across 14 bases. Germline trimming cut 4 bases from V and 0 bases from J; bases unmatched to any gene: 13. Germline loops: CDR1 SGHVS, CDR2 FQNEAQ. The CDR3 runs 21 residues. CDR3 loop: CASSSVTSGRAVRPNTGELFF. DNA of the CDR3: TGTGCCAGCAGCTCCGTGACTAGCGGGAGGGCCGTTCGCCCGAACACCGGGGAGCTGTTTTTT.

The chain has TRBV20-1 and TRBJ2-5; 11 bases fit TRBD2. V was pared by 2 bases and J by 1 base, with 6 bases of the junction left unmatched. CDR3 length: 16 amino acids. Per the germline V gene, CDR1 is DFQATT and CDR2 is SNEGSKA (reference sequence). The CDR3 DNA sequence: TGCAGTGCTAGAACTCCGGGACTAGCGGTCCAAGAGACCCAGTACTTC. This translates into CSARTPGLAVQETQYF.

The J gene is TRBJ2-7, the V gene TRBV10-3; 10 bases are shared with TRBD2. The CDR3 is 17 amino acids. The V segment lost 3 bases and the J segment 2 bases; nucleotides outside the gene matches: 10. CDR1 is ENHRY, CDR2 SYGVKD, per germline. The chain's CDR3 is CAISDPTSGTRTYEQYV. The DNA for the CDR3 is TGTGCCATCAGTGACCCCACTAGCGGGACCCGTACCTACGAGCAGTACGTC.

This clonotype was picked up one time. The chain joins TRBV6-1 to TRBJ2-7; 8 bases match TRBD1. The germline V gene encodes CDR1 MNHNS and CDR2 SASEGT. V lost 0 bases to trimming and J lost 3 bases; unmatched junction nucleotides: 7. The CDR3 covers 16 residues. CDR3 in DNA: TGTGCCAGCAGTGAAGCGGCAGGGGGCGCGGGCTACGAGCAGTACGTC. Its protein product is CASSEAAGGAGYEQYV.

This clonotype was detected only a few times. The V and J genes are TRBV6-6 and TRBJ2-5, with 14 bases lining up with TRBD2. The CDR3 runs 18 residues. Germline V gives CDR1 MNHNY, CDR2 SVGAGI (reference sequence). J gave up 4 bases and V 2 bases, and 9 bases lay outside the gene matches. This CDR3 reads CASSYGLAGGRARETQYF. DNA of the CDR3: TGTGCCAGCAGTTACGGACTAGCGGGAGGAAGGGCTCGAGAGACCCAGTACTTC.

This clonotype was detected a few times. This chain connects TRBV7-2 to TRBJ1-1; D is possibly TRBD1 (5 bases). CDR3 length: 18 residues. CDR1 SGHTA and CDR2 FQGNSA come from the germline V gene. V was trimmed by 0 bases and J by 1 base, leaving 18 bases between them. CDR3 sequence: CASSLARIQRGQNTEAFF. The CDR3 DNA is TGTGCCAGCAGCTTAGCGCGAATCCAACGGGGCCAGAACACTGAAGCTTTCTTT.

The chain is built from TRBV15 and TRBJ2-2; 13 bases are shared with TRBD2. Per the germline V gene, CDR1 is LNHNV and CDR2 is YYDKDF (reference sequence). J gave up 2 bases and V 0 bases, and 6 bases lay outside the gene matches. The length of the CDR3 is 19 residues. The DNA of the CDR3 is TGTGCCACCAGCAGAGATCACGGGGGACTAGCGGGAAACACCGGGGAGCTGTTTTTT. It encodes CATSRDHGGLAGNTGELFF.

The chain uses TRBV20-1 and TRBJ2-7, with D hard to call. Trimming cost V 5 bases and J 0 bases, with 11 bases left between them. The CDR3 loop spans 13 amino acids. Germline V CDR1 and CDR2: DFQATT, SNEGSKA (reference sequence). CDR3 DNA: TGCAGTGCTTTATCAGGTGCCTCCTACGAGCAGTACTTC. Its protein is CSALSGASYEQYF.

The rearrangement joins TRBV18 to TRBJ2-1, with 14 nucleotides matching TRBD2. CDR3 length: 18 amino acids. Losses at the gene ends were 3 bases for V and 5 bases for J; bases not matched to a gene: 9. CDR1 KGHSH and CDR2 LQKENI come from the germline V gene. CDR3: CASSPGPPGLAGDNEQFF. CDR3 DNA sequence: TGTGCCAGCTCACCGGGTCCTCCGGGACTAGCGGGGGACAATGAGCAGTTCTTC.

This clonotype was seen just once. The genes are TRBV6-2 or TRBV6-3 and TRBJ2-1; D perhaps matches TRBD2 (5 bases). Germline assignment: CDR1 MNHEY and CDR2 SVGEGT. The CDR3 loop spans 12 amino acids. The V gene lost 5 bases and the J gene lost 9 bases, with 11 bases spanning the gap. CDR3 coding DNA: TGTGCCAGCAGTCTCGCCCGGGGTGAGCAGTTCTTC. It is translated as CASSLARGEQFF.

The V call is TRBV5-1, the J call TRBJ2-7; 13 bases fit TRBD2. The CDR3 covers 18 residues. Germline V CDR1 and CDR2: SGHRS, YFSETQ. V dropped 3 bases and J dropped 7; count of bases not matched to a gene: 16. The CDR3 DNA reads as TGCGCCAGCAGCTCGAGACTAGCGGGAGGTGTCTCGTCGGGTGAGCAGTACTTC. Amino acids: CASSSRLAGGVSSGEQYF.

This clonotype was seen only a few times. The V call is TRBV24-1, the J call TRBJ2-1, with D tentatively TRBD2 (5 bases). V shed 10 bases and J shed 6 bases, with 15 bases lying between them. Germline CDR1 KGHDR, CDR2 SFDVKD. The CDR3 contains 13 residues. This chain's CDR3 is CATLDLASNEQFF. CDR3 coding DNA: TGTGCCACTTTGGACTTAGCTTCCAATGAGCAGTTCTTC.

This clonotype was recorded a few times. The genes are TRBV13 and TRBJ1-5; maybe TRBD1 (5 bases). Trimming cost V 5 bases and J 2 bases, with 13 bases left between them. There are 15 residues in the CDR3. From germline, CDR1 is PRHDT and CDR2 FYEKMQ (reference sequence). CDR3 loop: CASSRGTVGNQPQHF. CDR3 sequence (DNA): TGTGCCAGCAGCCGGGGCACCGTAGGCAATCAGCCCCAGCATTTT.

The V call is TRBV28, the J call TRBJ1-2, with D perhaps TRBD1 (5 bases). Germline V gene data show CDR1 as MDHEN and CDR2 as SYDVKM. Between the trimmed V and J ends, which lost 4 bases and 4 bases, there was a span of 22 bases. The CDR3 runs 17 residues. The CDR3 region has the DNA TGTGCCAGCAGTTCTTTCAGGGACGGGGGATTTGTCTATGGCTACACCTTC. Translation: CASSSFRDGGFVYGYTF.

The chain employs TRBV11-1 and TRBJ2-7; D is perhaps TRBD1 (5 bases). Germline assignment: CDR1 SGHAT and CDR2 FQDESV (reference sequence). The CDR3 runs 14 residues. Trimming cost V 5 bases and J 0 bases, with 11 bases left between them. The CDR3 loop is CASSRGFSSYEQYF. DNA for the CDR3: TGTGCCAGCAGCAGGGGCTTTAGCTCCTACGAGCAGTACTTC.

The chain is built from TRBV7-3 and TRBJ2-3; no clear D. This CDR3 comprises 13 residues. V was cut by 0 bases and J by 6 bases, with 7 bases left in between. Germline loops: CDR1 SGHTA, CDR2 FQGTGA. The DNA for the CDR3 is TGTGCCAGCAGCTTAACAAAGCTTGATACGCAGTATTTT. It specifies CASSLTKLDTQYF.

The chain combines TRBV6-6 with TRBJ2-1; either TRBD1 or TRBD2 may fit D (5 bases each). The V end was cut by 7 bases, the J end by 8 bases, with 18 bases between. The CDR3 spans 14 residues. Germline values: CDR1 MNHNY, CDR2 SVGAGI (reference sequence). CDR3 sequence (DNA): TGTGCCAGCATTACGGGACCCCCCATCCATGAGCAGTTCTTC. Amino acids: CASITGPPIHEQFF.

The chain is built from TRBV29-1 and TRBJ2-2, with D possibly being TRBD2 (5 bases). Germline CDR1 and CDR2: SQVTM and ANQGSEA. This CDR3 region has 14 residues. V shed 5 bases and J shed 2 bases, with 12 bases lying between them. CDR3 sequence (DNA): TGCAGCGTTTGGGAGACCAGCAACACCGGGGAGCTGTTTTTT. As protein: CSVWETSNTGELFF.

The rearrangement joins TRBV7-3 to TRBJ1-2; TRBD1 is a possible D gene (5 bases). Germline V gene lookup returns CDR1 SGHTA and CDR2 FQGTGA. The CDR3 has 13 residues. The germline V and J ends were trimmed by 5 bases and 4 bases, with 11 bases remaining between them. The CDR3 region is CASSGAGSYGYTF. CDR3 coding DNA: TGTGCCAGCAGCGGGGCAGGGTCCTATGGCTACACCTTC.

The chain joins TRBV27 to TRBJ2-7, with D perhaps matching TRBD1 (5 bases). The ends were cut back, 1 base at V and 5 bases at J, with 12 bases in the middle. Germline CDR1 MNHEY, CDR2 SMNVEV (reference sequence). CDR3 size: 14 residues. Here the CDR3 DNA reads TGTGCCAGCAGTTTATATCAGGGTAGGGACGAGCAGTACTTC. It yields the protein CASSLYQGRDEQYF.

This clonotype is medium-sized in the sample. The chain combines TRBV6-4 with TRBJ2-2; 9 bases are a match to TRBD2. The germline V gene has CDR1 MRHNA and CDR2 SNTAGT. The CDR3 totals 14 residues. J was trimmed by 6 bases and V by 6 bases; bases with no gene match: 5. This chain's CDR3 is CASRIAGEAGELFF. In DNA, the CDR3 is TGTGCCAGCAGAATAGCGGGAGAAGCCGGGGAGCTGTTTTTT.

The chain recombines TRBV4-2 with TRBJ2-3; 7 nucleotides match TRBD2. This CDR3 has 17 residues. Per germline, CDR1 LGHNA and CDR2 YNFKEQ. With 0 bases clipped from V and 6 bases from J, the junction kept 12 bases outside the gene matches. The CDR3 loop is CASSQDGGGSGADTQYF. DNA of the CDR3: TGTGCCAGCAGCCAAGACGGCGGCGGGAGTGGGGCCGATACGCAGTATTTT.

This chain links TRBV6-2 or TRBV6-3 with TRBJ2-4; TRBD1 aligns across 7 bases. This CDR3 contains 18 residues. V lost 2 bases, J lost 0 bases, and 10 bases stayed unmatched. Germline CDR1 MNHEY, CDR2 SVGEGT. CDR3 sequence reads: CASSYRWTGTIAKNIQYF. DNA for the CDR3: TGTGCCAGCAGTTACCGCTGGACAGGAACTATAGCCAAAAACATTCAGTACTTC.

This clonotype turned up a few times. A read error may produce the germline difference seen at one junction end. This chain connects TRBV24-1 to TRBJ2-5; perhaps TRBD2 as D (6 bases). CDR1 KGHDR and CDR2 SFDVKD come from the germline V gene. The CDR3 has 17 amino acids. For the CDR3, the DNA is TGTGCCACCAGTGACCGACTAGTTACTCCCTCCCAAGGGACCCAGTACTTC. Translated, it gives CATSDRLVTPSQGTQYF.

This clonotype was observed a few times. This chain's CDR3 is CASSYGTIIQDAQYF. The CDR3 nucleotides read TGTGCCAGCAGCTACGGGACTATTATTCAGGATGCGCAGTATTTT. The rearrangement links TRBV5-4 to TRBJ2-3, with 7 bases matching TRBD2. V dropped 3 bases and J dropped 10; count of bases not matched to a gene: 14. The CDR3 is made up of 15 amino acids. Germline CDR1 is SGHNT and CDR2 is YYREEE (reference sequence).

This clonotype has a handful of counts. The V call is TRBV24-1, the J call TRBJ1-5; D ambiguous. V lost 3 bases to trimming and J lost 0 bases, with 8 bases between them. This CDR3 has 15 residues. Germline assignment: CDR1 KGHDR and CDR2 SFDVKD. The CDR3 DNA reads TGTGCCACCAGTGATCGCGGGGATAGCAATCAGCCCCAGCATTTT. Its translation: CATSDRGDSNQPQHF.